Detailed here is one T cell receptor (beta chain). Its antigen remains unidentified. Regarding treatment: roughly nine-day PBMC culture with coronavirus spike peptide pools or control peptides (ViraFEST assay). CDR3 length equals 14 residues. CDR1 is SEHNR, CDR2 FQNEAQ, per germline (reference sequence). Trimming cost V 11 bases and J 7 bases; bases outside gene matches: 13. The data originate from a study of vaccination and CD4 T cells after COVID-19. Cultured CD4+ T-cell DNA underwent Oncomine TCR Beta short-read sequencing. TCRdb recomputed calls from the PCR reads with MiXCR, one row per CDR3 protein. The data contain around 20,000 distinct CDR3 sequences, around 50% of them singletons.

The genes are TRBV7-9 and TRBJ2-2, with 7 bases aligning to TRBD1. The clonotype comes from a human donor who had recovered from COVID-19. Sequenced material: CD4+ T cells from blood, cultured in vitro. Here the CDR3 DNA reads TGTGCCCCCGAGCCCGACAGGGCGGGCGGGGAGCTGTTTTTT. Its translation: CAPEPDRAGGELFF. Filled out from reference TRBV7-9 and TRBJ2-2, the complete variable domain reads DTGVSQNPRHKITKRGQNVTFRCDPISEHNRLYWYRQTLGQGPEFLTYFQNEAQLEKSRLLSDRFSAERPKGSFSTLEIQRTEQGDSAMYLCAPEPDRAGGELFFGEGSRLTVL.